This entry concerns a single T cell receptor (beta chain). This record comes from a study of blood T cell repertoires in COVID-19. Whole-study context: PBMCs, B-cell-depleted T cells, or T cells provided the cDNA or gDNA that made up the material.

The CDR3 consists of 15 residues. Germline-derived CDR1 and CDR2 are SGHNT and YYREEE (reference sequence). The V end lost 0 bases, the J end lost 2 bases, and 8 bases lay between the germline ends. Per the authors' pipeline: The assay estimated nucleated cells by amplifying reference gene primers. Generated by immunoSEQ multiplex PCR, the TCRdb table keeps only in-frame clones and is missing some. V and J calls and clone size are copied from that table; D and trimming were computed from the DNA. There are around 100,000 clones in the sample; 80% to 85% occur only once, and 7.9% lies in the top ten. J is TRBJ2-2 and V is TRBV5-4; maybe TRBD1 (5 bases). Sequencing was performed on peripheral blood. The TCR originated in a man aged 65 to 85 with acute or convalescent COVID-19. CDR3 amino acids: CASSLGDRNTGELFF. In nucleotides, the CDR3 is TGTGCCAGCAGCTTGGGTGACAGAAACACCGGGGAGCTGTTTTTT.